The clone carrying this TCR beta chain was recorded a few times. As yet, its antigen is unknown. This sample was included in a study of cytotoxic CD8 clonotypes in ibrutinib-treated CLL. Study results and caveats: Higher circulating CD8+ T-cell counts strongly accompanied higher baseline clonality, above age-matched healthy donors.

Only in-frame clones appear in the TCRdb table, and some are missing; sequencing was by immunoSEQ multiplex PCR. The table shows over 25,000 clones, with 55% to 65% occurring only once. V was clipped by 5 bases and J by 6 bases, with 20 bases between them. CDR1 and CDR2 (germline): LNHDA, SQIVND (reference sequence). The CDR3 consists of 16 residues. The V and J genes are TRBV19 and TRBJ1-5; no definite D call. The source is a human donor with chronic lymphocytic leukemia. Specimen: PBMCs, collected before ibrutinib treatment. The CDR3 spells CASSPTPALRGQPQHF. CDR3 bases: TGTGCCAGTAGTCCTACCCCAGCGCTTCGCGGTCAGCCCCAGCATTTT.